This TCR beta chain originates from a study of cytomegalovirus exposure and HLA in healthy donors. On the study more broadly: In an earlier analysis, 90 million to 130 million unique TCR beta sequences were found from 150 million to 200 million T cells. Findings and caveats of the study: A later analysis reportedly found fewer N-insertions in an Asian-associated ancestry cluster than the roughly 670-donor mean.

Nominally healthy donors were sampled, though unrecorded immune exposures were likely. Deletions cut 1 base from V and 5 bases from J, with 11 bases between. Germline loops: CDR1 KGHSH, CDR2 LQKENI. This CDR3 is 15 amino acids long. A single count supports this clone. Its target is not known. The primer mix had 60 Vbeta and 13 Jbeta primers. Libraries were prepared by immunoSEQ multiplex PCR; TCRdb keeps only in-frame clonotypes and omits some of them. The sample yields approximately 77,000 clones, approximately 70% seen once. The sequenced material came from PBMCs. The TCR sequence derives from a man in his fifties or sixties in good health and CMV-seropositive. The chain links TRBV18 to TRBJ2-2; D perhaps matches TRBD1 (5 bases). CDR3 bases: TGTGCCAGCTCACCACATCCCAGGGTGACCGGGGAGCTGTTTTTT. Its translation: CASSPHPRVTGELFF.